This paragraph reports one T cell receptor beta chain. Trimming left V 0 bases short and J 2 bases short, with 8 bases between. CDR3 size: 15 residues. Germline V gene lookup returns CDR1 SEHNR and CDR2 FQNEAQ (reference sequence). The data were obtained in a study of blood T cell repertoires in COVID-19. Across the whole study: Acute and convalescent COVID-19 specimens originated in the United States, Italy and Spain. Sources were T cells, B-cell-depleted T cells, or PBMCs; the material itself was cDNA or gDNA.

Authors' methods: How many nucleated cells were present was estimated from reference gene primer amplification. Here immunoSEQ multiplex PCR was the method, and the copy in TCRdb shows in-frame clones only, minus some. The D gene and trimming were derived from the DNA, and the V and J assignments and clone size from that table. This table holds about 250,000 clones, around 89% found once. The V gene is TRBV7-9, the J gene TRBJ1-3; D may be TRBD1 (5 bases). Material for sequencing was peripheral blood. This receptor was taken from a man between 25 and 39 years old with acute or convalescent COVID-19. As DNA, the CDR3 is TGTGCCAGCAGCTTAGCGGGGGGGACTGGAAACACCATATATTTT. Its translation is CASSLAGGTGNTIYF.